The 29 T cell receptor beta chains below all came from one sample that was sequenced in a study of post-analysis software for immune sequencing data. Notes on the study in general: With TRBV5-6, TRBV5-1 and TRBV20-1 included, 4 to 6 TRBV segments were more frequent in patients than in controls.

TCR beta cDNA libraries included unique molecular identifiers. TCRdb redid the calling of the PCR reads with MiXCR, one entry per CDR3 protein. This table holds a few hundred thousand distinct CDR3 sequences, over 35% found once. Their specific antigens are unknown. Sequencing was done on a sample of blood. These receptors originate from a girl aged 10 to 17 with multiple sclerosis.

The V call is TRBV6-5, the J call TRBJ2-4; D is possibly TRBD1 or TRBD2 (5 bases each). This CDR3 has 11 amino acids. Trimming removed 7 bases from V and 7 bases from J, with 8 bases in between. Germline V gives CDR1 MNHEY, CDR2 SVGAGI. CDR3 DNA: TGTGCCAGCACGGGACCTAACATTCAGTACTTC. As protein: CASTGPNIQYF.

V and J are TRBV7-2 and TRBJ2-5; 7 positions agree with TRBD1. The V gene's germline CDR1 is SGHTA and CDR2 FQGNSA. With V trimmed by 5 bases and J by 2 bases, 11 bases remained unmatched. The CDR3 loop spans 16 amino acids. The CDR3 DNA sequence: TGTGCCAGCAGCCTCGATACTCTGGGACAGCAAGAGACCCAGTACTTC. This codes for CASSLDTLGQQETQYF.

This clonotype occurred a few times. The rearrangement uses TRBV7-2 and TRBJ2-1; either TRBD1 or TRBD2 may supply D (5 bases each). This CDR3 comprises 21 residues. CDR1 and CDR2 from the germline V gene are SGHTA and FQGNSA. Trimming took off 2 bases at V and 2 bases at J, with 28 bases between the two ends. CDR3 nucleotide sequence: TGTGCCAGCAGCTTACCGATACTAGAGGGGTGGTACATCTATACCTACAATGAGCAGTTCTTC. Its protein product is CASSLPILEGWYIYTYNEQFF. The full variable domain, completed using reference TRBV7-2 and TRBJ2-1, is GAGVSQSPSNKVTEKGKDVELRCDPISGHTALYWYRQSLGQGLEFLIYFQGNSAPDKSGLPSDRFSAERTGGSVSTLTIQRTQQEDSAVYLCASSLPILEGWYIYTYNEQFFGPGTRLTVL.

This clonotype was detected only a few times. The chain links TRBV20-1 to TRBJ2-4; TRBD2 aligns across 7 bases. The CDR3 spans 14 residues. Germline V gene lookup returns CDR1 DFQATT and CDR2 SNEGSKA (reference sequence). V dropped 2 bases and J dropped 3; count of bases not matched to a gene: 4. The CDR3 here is CSARFGGSKNIQYF. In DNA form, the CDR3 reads TGCAGTGCTAGATTCGGCGGGAGCAAAAACATTCAGTACTTC.

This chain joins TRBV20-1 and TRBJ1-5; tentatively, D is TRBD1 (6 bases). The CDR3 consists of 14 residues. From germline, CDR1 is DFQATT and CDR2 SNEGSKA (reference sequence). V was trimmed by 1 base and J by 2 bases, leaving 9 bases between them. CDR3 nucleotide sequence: TGCAGTGCTAGAGGGGACACCCGCAATCAGCCCCAGCATTTT. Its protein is CSARGDTRNQPQHF.

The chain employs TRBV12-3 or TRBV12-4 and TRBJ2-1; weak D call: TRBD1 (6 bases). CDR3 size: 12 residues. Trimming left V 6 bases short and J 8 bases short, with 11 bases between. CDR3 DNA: TGTGCCAGCAGCCACAGGGTGGATGAGCAGTTCTTC. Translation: CASSHRVDEQFF.

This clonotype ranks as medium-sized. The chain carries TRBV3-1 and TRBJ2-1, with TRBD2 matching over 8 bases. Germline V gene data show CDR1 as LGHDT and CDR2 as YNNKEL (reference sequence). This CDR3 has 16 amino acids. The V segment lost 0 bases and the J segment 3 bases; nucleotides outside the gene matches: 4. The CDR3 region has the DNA TGTGCCAGCAGCCAAGAGAGAACTAGCGGCTACAATGAGCAGTTCTTC. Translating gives CASSQERTSGYNEQFF.

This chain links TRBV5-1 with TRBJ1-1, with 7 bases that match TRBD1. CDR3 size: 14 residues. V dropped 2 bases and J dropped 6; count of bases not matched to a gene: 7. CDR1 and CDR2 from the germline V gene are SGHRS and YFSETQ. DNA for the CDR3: TGCGCCAGCAGCTTAGGGACAGAAAGGGCTGAAGCTTTCTTT. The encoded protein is CASSLGTERAEAFF.

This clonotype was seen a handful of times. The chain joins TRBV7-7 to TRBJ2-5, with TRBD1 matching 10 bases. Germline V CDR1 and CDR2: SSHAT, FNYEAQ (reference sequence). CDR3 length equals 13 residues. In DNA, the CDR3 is TGTGCTAGCGGTGGGGACAGGGGAGAGACCCAGTACTTC. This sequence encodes CASGGDRGETQYF.

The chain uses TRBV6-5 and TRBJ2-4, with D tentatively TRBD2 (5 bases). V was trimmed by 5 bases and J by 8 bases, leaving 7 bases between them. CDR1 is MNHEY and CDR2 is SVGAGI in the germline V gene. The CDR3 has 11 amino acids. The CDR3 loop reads CASSRGDIQYF. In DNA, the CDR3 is TGTGCCAGCAGTCGGGGAGACATTCAGTACTTC.

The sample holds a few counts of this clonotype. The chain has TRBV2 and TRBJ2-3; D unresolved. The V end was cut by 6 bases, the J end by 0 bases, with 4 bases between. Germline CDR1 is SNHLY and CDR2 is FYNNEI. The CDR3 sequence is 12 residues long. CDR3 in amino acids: CASRSSTDTQYF. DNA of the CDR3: TGTGCCAGCAGAAGCAGCACAGATACGCAGTATTTT.

This CDR3 reads CSVQTPAAYGYTF. CDR3 nucleotides: TGCAGCGTCCAGACCCCGGCAGCCTATGGCTACACCTTC. The V and J genes are TRBV29-1 and TRBJ1-2; D remains unclear. The ends were cut back, 6 bases at V and 4 bases at J, with 15 bases in the middle. This CDR3 comprises 13 residues. Germline V gene data show CDR1 as SQVTM and CDR2 as ANQGSEA.

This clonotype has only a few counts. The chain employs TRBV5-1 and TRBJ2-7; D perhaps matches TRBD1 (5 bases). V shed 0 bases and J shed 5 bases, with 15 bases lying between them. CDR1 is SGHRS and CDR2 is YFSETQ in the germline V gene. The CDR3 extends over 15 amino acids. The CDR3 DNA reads TGCGCCAGCAGCTTGGGTGCGGACACAATCGACGAGCAGTACTTC. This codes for CASSLGADTIDEQYF.

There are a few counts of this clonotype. The CDR3 DNA reads TGTGCCAGCAGTCGAAGGACCGGGACTGCCTCGGGTTACGAGCAGTACTTC. Amino acid sequence: CASSRRTGTASGYEQYF. The chain uses TRBV6-1 and TRBJ2-7; D possibly corresponds to TRBD2 (6 bases). Trimming took 5 bases from V and 4 from J, leaving 24 bases between them. Germline V CDR1 and CDR2: MNHNS, SASEGT. This CDR3 has 17 amino acids.

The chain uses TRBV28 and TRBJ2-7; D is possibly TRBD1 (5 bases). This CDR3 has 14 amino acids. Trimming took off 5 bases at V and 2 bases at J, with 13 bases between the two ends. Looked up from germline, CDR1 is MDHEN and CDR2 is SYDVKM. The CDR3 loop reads CASSTDIVTYEQYF. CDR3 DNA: TGTGCCAGCAGTACGGACATCGTCACCTACGAGCAGTACTTC. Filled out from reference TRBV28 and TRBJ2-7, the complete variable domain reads DVKVTQSSRYLVKRTGEKVFLECVQDMDHENMFWYRQDPGLGLRLIYFSYDVKMKEKGDIPEGYSVSREKKERFSLILESASTNQTSMYLCASSTDIVTYEQYFGPGTRLTVT.

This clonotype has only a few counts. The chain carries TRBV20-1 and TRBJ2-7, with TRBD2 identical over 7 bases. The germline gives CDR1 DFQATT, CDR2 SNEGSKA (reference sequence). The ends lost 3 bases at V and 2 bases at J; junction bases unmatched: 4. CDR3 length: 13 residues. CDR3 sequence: CSARASGTYEQYF. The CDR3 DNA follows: TGCAGTGCTAGGGCTAGCGGCACCTACGAGCAGTACTTC.

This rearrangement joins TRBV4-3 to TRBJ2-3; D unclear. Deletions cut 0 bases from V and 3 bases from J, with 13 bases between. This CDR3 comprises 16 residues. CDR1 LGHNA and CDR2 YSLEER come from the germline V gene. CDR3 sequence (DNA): TGCGCCAGCAGCCAAGACCTTCCAAGGAATACAGATACGCAGTATTTT. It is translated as CASSQDLPRNTDTQYF.

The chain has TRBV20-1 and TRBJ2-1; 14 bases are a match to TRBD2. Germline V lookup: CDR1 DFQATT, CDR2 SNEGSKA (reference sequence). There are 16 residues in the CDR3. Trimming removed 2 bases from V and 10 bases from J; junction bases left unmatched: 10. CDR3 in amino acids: CSARPPGLAGVGEQFF. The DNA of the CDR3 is TGCAGTGCTAGACCACCGGGACTAGCGGGAGTAGGAGAGCAGTTCTTC.

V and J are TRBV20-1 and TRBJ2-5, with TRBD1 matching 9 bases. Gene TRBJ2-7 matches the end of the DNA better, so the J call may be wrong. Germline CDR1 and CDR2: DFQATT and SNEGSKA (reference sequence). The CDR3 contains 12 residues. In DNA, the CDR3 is TGCAGTGCTGGGGGACAGGGTTACGAGCAGTACTTC. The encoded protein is CSAGGQGYEQYF.

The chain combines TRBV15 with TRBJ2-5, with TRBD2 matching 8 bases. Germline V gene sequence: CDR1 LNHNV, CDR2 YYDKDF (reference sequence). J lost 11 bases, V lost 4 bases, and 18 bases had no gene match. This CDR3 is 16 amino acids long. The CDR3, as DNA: TGTGCCACCAGCATTTTTTCCGGGACCTTCCCGGGGGGGCAGTACTTC. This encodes CATSIFSGTFPGGQYF.

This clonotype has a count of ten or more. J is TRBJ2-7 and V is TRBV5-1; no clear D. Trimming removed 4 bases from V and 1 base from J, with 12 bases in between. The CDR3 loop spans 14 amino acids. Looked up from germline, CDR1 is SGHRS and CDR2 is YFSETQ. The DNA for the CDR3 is TGCGCCAGCAGCCTAGTGCTGGAATCCTACGAGCAGTACTTC. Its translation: CASSLVLESYEQYF.

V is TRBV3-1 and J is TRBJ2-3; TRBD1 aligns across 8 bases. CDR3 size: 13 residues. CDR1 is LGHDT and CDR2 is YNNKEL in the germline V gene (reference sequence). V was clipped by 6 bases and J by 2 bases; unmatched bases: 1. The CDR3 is CASRQGVTDTQYF. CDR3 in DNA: TGTGCCAGCAGACAGGGGGTCACAGATACGCAGTATTTT.

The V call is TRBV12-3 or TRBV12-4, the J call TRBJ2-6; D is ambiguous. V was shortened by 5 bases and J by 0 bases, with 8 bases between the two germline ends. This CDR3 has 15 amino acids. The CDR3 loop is CASSPATSGANVLTF. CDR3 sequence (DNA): TGTGCCAGCAGTCCTGCCACCTCTGGGGCCAACGTCCTGACTTTC.

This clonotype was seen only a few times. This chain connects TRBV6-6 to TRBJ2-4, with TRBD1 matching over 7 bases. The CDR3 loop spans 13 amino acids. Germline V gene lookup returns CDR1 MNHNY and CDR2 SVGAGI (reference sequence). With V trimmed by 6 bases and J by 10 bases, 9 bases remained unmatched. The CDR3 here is CASRGDSKDIQYF. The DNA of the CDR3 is TGTGCCAGCAGGGGGGACAGTAAGGATATTCAGTACTTC.

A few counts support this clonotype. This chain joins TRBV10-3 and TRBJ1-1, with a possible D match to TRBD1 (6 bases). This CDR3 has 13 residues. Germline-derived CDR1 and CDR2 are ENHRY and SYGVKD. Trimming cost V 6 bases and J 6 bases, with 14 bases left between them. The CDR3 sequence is CAIRPGGGAEAFF. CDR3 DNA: TGTGCCATCAGACCCGGGGGGGGCGCTGAAGCTTTCTTT.

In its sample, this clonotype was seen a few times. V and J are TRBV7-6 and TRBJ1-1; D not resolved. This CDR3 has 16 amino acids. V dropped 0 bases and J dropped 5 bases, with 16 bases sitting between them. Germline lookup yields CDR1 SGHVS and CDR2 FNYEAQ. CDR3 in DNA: TGTGCCAGCAGCTTAGCGCGACTCCCAAAAGGGACTGAAGCTTTCTTT. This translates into CASSLARLPKGTEAFF.

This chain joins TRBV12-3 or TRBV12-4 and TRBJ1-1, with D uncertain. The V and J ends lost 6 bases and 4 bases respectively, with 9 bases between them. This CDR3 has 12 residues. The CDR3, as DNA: TGTGCCAGCAGGGGTAGTAGCACTGAAGCTTTCTTT. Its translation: CASRGSSTEAFF.

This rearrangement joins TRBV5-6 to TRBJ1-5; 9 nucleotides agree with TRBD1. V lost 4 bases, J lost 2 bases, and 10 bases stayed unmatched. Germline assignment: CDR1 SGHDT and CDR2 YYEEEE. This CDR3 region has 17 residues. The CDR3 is CASSLTGGTVGNQPQHF. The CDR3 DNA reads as TGTGCCAGCAGCCTGACAGGGGGAACAGTGGGCAATCAGCCCCAGCATTTT.

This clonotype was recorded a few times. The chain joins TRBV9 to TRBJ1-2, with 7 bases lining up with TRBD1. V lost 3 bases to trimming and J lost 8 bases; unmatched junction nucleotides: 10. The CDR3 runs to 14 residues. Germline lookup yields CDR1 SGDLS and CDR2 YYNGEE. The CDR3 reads CASSAETGLGGYTF. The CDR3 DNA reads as TGTGCCAGCAGCGCTGAGACAGGGCTTGGCGGCTACACCTTC. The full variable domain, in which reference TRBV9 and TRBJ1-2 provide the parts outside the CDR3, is DSGVTQTPKHLITATGQRVTLRCSPRSGDLSVYWYQQSLDQGLQFLIQYYNGEERAKGNILERFSAQQFPDLHSELNLSSLELGDSALYFCASSAETGLGGYTFGSGTRLTVV.